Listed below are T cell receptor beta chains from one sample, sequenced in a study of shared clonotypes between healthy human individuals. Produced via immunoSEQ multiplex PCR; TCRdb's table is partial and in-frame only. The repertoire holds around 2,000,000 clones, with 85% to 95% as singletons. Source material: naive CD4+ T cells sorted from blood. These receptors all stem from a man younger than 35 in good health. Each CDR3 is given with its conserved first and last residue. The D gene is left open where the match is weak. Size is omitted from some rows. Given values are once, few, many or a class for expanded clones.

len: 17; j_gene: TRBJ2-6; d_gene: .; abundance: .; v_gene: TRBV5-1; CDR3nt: TGCGCCAGCAGCTTGGAGGGCGCTAAAGGTGGGGCCAACGTCCTGACTTTC; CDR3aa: CASSLEGAKGGANVLTF
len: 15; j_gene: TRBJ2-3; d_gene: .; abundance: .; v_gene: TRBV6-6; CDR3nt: TGTGCCAGCACCGAAGGCGGAAGCTACACAGATACGCAGTATTTT; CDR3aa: CASTEGGSYTDTQYF
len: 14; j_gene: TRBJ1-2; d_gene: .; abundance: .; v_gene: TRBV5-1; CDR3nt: .; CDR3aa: CASSFSGPDRGYTF
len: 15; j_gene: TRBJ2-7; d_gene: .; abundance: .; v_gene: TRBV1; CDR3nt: TGCACCAGCAGCCAAGATCCGGGTCACAGCTACGAGCAGTACTTC; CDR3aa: CTSSQDPGHSYEQYF
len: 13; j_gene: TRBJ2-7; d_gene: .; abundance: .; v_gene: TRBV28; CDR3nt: TGTGCCAGCAGGCCTCGACAGCTCTACGAGCAGTACTTC; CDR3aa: CASRPRQLYEQYF
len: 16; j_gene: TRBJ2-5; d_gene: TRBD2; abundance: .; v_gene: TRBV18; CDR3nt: TGTGCCAGCTCACCACCGGGCGGGGGGGCCTCGGAGACCCAGTACTTC; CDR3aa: CASSPPGGGASETQYF
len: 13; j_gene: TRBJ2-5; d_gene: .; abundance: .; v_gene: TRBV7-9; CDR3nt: TGTGCCAGCAGCTTATCCTACGAAGAGACCCAGTACTTC; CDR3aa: CASSLSYEETQYF
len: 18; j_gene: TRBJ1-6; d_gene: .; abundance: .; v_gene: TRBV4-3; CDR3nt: TGCGCCAGCAGCCAAGATTCATACGGAAGCTCCTATAATTCACCCCTCCACTTT; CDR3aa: CASSQDSYGSSYNSPLHF
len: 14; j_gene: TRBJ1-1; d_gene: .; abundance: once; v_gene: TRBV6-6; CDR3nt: TGTGCCAGCAGTTATCGACAGTTGAACACTGAAGCTTTCTTT; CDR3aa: CASSYRQLNTEAFF
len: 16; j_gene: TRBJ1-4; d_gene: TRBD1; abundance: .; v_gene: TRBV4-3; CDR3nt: TGCGCCAGCAGCGCCACAGGGGCCACCTATAATGAAAAACTGTTTTTT; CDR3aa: CASSATGATYNEKLFF
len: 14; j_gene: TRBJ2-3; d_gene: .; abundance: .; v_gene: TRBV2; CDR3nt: TGTGCCAGCATAAGGCTAACTAACACAGATACGCAGTATTTT; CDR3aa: CASIRLTNTDTQYF
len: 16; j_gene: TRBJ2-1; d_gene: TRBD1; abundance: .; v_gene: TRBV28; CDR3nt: TGTGCCAGCAGAGGGACCAACCCAGGGGGTTACAATGAGCAGTTCTTC; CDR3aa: CASRGTNPGGYNEQFF
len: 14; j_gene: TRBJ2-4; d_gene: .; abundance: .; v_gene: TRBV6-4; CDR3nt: TGTGCCAGCAGTGTTGGCTTTAAGTCGGACATTCAGTACTTC; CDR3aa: CASSVGFKSDIQYF
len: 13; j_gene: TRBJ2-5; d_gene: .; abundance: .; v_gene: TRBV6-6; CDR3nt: TGTGCCAGCAGTGGACAGATACAAGAGACCCAGTACTTC; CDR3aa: CASSGQIQETQYF
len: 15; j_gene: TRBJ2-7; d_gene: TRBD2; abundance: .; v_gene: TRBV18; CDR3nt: TGTGCCAGCTCAGTGTCTAGCGGAGTAACCTACGAGCAGTACTTC; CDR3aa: CASSVSSGVTYEQYF
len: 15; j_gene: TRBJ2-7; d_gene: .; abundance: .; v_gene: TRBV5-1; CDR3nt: TGCGCCAGCAGCTTGATCCGGTCGGAGGGCAACGAGCAGTACTTC; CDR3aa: CASSLIRSEGNEQYF
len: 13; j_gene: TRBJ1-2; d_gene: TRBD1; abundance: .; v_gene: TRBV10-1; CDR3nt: TGCGCCAGCATTATTGGACAGGGGTCTGGCTACACCTTC; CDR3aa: CASIIGQGSGYTF
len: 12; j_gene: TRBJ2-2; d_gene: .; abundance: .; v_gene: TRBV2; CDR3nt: TGTGCCAGCAGCGATAACACCGGGGAGCTGTTTTTT; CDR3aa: CASSDNTGELFF
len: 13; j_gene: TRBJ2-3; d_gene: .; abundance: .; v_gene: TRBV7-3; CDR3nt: TGTGCCAGCCTCAGACTCCCAATAACCACGCAGTATTTT; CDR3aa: CASLRLPITTQYF
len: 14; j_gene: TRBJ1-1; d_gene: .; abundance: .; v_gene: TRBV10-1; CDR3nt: TGCGCCAGCAGTGTCGGAGGGTCGAACACTGAAGCTTTCTTT; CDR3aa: CASSVGGSNTEAFF
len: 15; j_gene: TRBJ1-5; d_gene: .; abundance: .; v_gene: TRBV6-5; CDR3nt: TGTGCCAGCAGTTTAATACAGGGATCGGGGCAGCCCCAGCATTTT; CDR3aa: CASSLIQGSGQPQHF
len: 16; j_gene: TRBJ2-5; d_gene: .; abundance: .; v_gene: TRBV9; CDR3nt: TGTGCCAGCAGCAAAACCGGGACGGCGATCGGGGAGACCCAGTACTTC; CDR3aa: CASSKTGTAIGETQYF
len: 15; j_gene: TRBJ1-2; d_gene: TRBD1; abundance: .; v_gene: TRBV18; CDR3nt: TGTGCCAGCTCACCAAGGGTTACAGGGGACTATGGCTACACCTTC; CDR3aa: CASSPRVTGDYGYTF
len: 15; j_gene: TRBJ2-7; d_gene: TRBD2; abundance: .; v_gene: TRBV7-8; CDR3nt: TGTGCCAGCAGCCCCCGTCTAGCGGGAGTGTACGAGCAGTACTTC; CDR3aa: CASSPRLAGVYEQYF
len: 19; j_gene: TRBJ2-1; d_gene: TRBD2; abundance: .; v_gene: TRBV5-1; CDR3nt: TGCGCCAGCAGCTTGTTGCCCTCCCAAATAGCGGGAGCTCACAATGAGCAGTTCTTC; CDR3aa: CASSLLPSQIAGAHNEQFF
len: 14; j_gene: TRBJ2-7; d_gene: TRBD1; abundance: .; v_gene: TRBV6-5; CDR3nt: TGTGCCAGCAGAAAACCGGGACAGGGCCCCGAGCAGTACTTC; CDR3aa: CASRKPGQGPEQYF
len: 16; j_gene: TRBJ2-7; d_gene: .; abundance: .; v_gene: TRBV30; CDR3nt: TGTGCCTGGAGTGAACCCTCGGGCCTGGGCCCCTACGAGCAGTACTTC; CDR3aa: CAWSEPSGLGPYEQYF
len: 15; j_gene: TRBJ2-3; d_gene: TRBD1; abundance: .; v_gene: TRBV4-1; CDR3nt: TGCGCCAGCAGCCAAGTGACAGGGGTATCAGATACGCAGTATTTT; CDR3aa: CASSQVTGVSDTQYF
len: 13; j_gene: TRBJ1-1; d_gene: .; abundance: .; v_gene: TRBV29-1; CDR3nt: TGCAGCGTCCTACGACTCTATGGGATCGAAGCTTTCTTT; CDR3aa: CSVLRLYGIEAFF
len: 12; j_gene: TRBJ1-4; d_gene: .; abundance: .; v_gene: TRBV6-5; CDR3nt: TGTGCCAGCAGTTACTCGCGAGAAAAACTGTTTTTT; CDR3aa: CASSYSREKLFF
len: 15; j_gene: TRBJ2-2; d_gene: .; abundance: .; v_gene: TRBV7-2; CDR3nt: TGTGCCAGCAGCCCCCAGGGAAAAAACACCGGGGAGCTGTTTTTT; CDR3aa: CASSPQGKNTGELFF
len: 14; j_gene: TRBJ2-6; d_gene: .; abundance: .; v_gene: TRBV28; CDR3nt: TGTGGAGCGGCAGGGTACTCTGGGGCCAACGTCCTGACTTTC; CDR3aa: CGAAGYSGANVLTF
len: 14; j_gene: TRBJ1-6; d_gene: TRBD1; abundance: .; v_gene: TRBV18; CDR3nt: TGTGCCAGCTCTAAAGGACAGGGGAATTCACCCCTCCACTTT; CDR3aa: CASSKGQGNSPLHF
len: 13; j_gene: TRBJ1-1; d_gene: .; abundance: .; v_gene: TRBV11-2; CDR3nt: TGTGCCAGCCCCCTTTCTTCGCACACTGAAGCTTTCTTT; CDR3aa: CASPLSSHTEAFF
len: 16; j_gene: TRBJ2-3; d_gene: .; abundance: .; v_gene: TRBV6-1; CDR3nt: TGTGCCAGCAGTGATAGTGGCAGGGCAGGGGCAGATACGCAGTATTTT; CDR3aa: CASSDSGRAGADTQYF
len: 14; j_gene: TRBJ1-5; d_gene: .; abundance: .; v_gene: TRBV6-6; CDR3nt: TGTGCCAGCAGTTCCGGACAGACCAATCAGCCCCAGCATTTT; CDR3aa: CASSSGQTNQPQHF
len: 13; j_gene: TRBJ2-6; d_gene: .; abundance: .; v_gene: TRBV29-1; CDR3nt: TGCAGCGTTGAAGCTTCTGGGGCCAACGTCCTGACTTTC; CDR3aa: CSVEASGANVLTF
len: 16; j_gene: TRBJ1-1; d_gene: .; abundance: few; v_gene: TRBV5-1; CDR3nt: TGCGCCAGCAGCTTGGAGGCCATGGGCCCGAACACTGAAGCTTTCTTT; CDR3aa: CASSLEAMGPNTEAFF
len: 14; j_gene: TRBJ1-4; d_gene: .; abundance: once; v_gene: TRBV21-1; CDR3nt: TGTGCCAGCAGCAAGGGACGGGGTAATGAAAAACTGTTTTTT; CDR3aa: CASSKGRGNEKLFF
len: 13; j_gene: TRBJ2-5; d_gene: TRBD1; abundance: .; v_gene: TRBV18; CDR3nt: TGTGCCAGCTCACAACAGGGGGAAGAGACCCAGTACTTC; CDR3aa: CASSQQGEETQYF
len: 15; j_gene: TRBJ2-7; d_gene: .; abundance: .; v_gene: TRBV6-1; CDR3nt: TGTGCCAGCAGTAAAACGGGACCCCCATCCCCCGAGCAGTACTTC; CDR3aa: CASSKTGPPSPEQYF
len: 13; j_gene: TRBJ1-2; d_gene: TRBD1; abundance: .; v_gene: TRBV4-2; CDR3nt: TGTGCCAGCAGCCAAGAGGGGGACAGGGTCTACACCTTC; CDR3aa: CASSQEGDRVYTF
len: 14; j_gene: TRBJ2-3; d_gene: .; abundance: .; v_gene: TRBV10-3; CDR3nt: TGTGCCACCGTTACAGGGGGGGGCGCAGATACGCAGTATTTT; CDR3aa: CATVTGGGADTQYF
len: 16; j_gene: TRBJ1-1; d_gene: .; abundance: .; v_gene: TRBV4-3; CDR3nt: TGCGCCAGCAGCCAAAATCCGACAGCATCGGGAACTGAAGCTTTCTTT; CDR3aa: CASSQNPTASGTEAFF
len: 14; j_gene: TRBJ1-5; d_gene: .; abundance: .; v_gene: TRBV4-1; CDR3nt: TGCGCCAGCAGCCAAGGGGCCGAGGGTCAGCCCCAGCATTTT; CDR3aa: CASSQGAEGQPQHF
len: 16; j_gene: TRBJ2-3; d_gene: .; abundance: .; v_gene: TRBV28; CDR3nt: TGTGCCAGCAGTAAAGACGGTGACGGCGACACAGATACGCAGTATTTT; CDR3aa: CASSKDGDGDTDTQYF
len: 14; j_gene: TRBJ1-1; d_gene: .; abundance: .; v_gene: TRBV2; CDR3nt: TGTGCCAGCAGTGGTGTGGTCCCGGGCGGGAGAGCTTTCTTT; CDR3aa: CASSGVVPGGRAFF
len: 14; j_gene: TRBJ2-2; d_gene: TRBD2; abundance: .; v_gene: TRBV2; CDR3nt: TGTGCCACGAGAGAGCGGGGGAACACCGGGGAGCTGTTTTTT; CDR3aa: CATRERGNTGELFF
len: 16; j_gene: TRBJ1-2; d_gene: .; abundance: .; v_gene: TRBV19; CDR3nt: TGTGCCAGTAGTATCGACAAGGGCCTGATGAACTATGGCTACACCTTC; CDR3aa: CASSIDKGLMNYGYTF
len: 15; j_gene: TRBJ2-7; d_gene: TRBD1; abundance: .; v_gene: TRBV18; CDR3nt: TGTGCCAGCTCGTCGACAGGGTCGAGCTCCTACGAGCAGTACTTC; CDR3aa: CASSSTGSSSYEQYF
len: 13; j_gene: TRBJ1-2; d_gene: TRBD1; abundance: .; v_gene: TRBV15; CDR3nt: TGTGCCACCAGCTTAGGGACAGATTATGGCTACACCTTC; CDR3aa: CATSLGTDYGYTF
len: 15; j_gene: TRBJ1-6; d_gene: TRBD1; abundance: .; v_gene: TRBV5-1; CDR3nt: TGCGCCAGCAGCGGGGGGACAGCAAATAATTCACCCCTCCACTTT; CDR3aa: CASSGGTANNSPLHF
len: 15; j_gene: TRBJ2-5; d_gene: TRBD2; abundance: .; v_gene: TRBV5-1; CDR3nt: TGCGCCAGCAGCAGGGGACTAGCGGAACAAGAGACCCAGTACTTC; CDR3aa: CASSRGLAEQETQYF
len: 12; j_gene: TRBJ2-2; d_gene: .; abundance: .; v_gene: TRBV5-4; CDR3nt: TGTGCCAGCAGCTTGGCAGGCGGGGAGCTGTTTTTT; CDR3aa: CASSLAGGELFF